The T cell receptor beta chain under discussion was sequenced for a study of cytomegalovirus exposure and HLA in healthy donors. Overall study: Just over 80% of roughly 400 genotyped donors fell in the Caucasian-associated ancestry cluster. Findings and caveats of the study: In presence/absence analyses, roughly uniform sequencing depth across donors was assumed. A few CMV-associated chains proved CMV antigen-specific in vitro. In a later analysis, several top co-occurrence clusters appeared linked to parvovirus B19, influenza, CMV and Epstein-Barr virus.

J lost 5 bases, V lost 0 bases, and 7 bases had no gene match. CDR1 is MNHEY, CDR2 SVGAGI, per germline. The CDR3 is made up of 16 amino acids. The PCR made use of 60 Vbeta and 13 Jbeta primers. The assay was immunoSEQ multiplex PCR, and TCRdb's table has in-frame clones only and misses some. Of 95,000 to 150,000 clones in the sample, approximately 65% were seen once. Comments on this clone: Its antigen is unidentified.

The sample was PBMCs. The chain couples TRBV6-5 to TRBJ2-5, with 9 bases identical to TRBD2. The receptor was isolated from a young man in good health and CMV-seronegative. CDR3 sequence (DNA): TGTGCCAGCAGTTACTCCGGCGGGGGGGCGGGGGAGACCCAGTACTTC. It yields the protein CASSYSGGGAGETQYF.